The present T cell receptor beta chain was sequenced within a study of T cell repertoires in cytomegalovirus infection. CDR3 size: 15 residues. Trimming took 4 bases from V and 5 from J, leaving 17 bases between them. Germline V CDR1 and CDR2: MGHDK, SYGVNS. This clonotype was seen only a few times. Each CDR3 protein gets one entry after TCRdb re-called the reads with MiXCR. The sample holds 200,000 or so distinct CDR3 sequences, under 25% seen once. The sequence was collected from a human donor in good health (CMV status not recorded). Some clones in this sample may be carry-over from other donors' samples. V is TRBV25-1 and J is TRBJ2-5, with a tentative D call TRBD2 (6 bases). Sequencing used PBMCs. CDR3 in amino acids: CASSASGDGAETQYF. The CDR3, as DNA: TGTGCCAGCAGTGCGTCGGGAGACGGGGCGGAGACCCAGTACTTC. Full variable domain (outside the CDR3, taken from reference TRBV25-1 and TRBJ2-5): EADIYQTPRYLVIGTGKKITLECSQTMGHDKMYWYQQDPGMELHLIHYSYGVNSTEKGDLSSESTVSRIRTEHFPLTLESARPSHTSQYLCASSASGDGAETQYFGPGTRLLVL.